These T cell receptor beta chains were read from a single sample in a study of blood T cell repertoires in COVID-19. Profiled with immunoSEQ multiplex PCR; TCRdb holds only in-frame clones, not every one. The sample has some 270,000 clones, about nine tenths seen once. The sample was peripheral blood. The receptors derive from an older woman who had recovered from COVID-19. Each CDR3 is given with its conserved first and last residue. Fields, in order: CDR3 length, D gene, V gene, J gene, clone size, CDR3 DNA, CDR3 protein. D genes are given only for firm matches. The size of a clone is reported for some rows only, either as once, few or many, or as a class for expanded clones.

CDR3 length: 14
D gene: -
V gene: TRBV13
J gene: TRBJ1-1
clone size: -
CDR3 DNA: TGTGCCAGCAGCGCGGGGCAGGGATGGACTGAAGCTTTCTTT
CDR3 protein: CASSAGQGWTEAFF

CDR3 length: 17
D gene: TRBD2
V gene: TRBV19
J gene: TRBJ2-1
clone size: once
CDR3 DNA: TGTGCCAGTAGTATAGCAGTAGCGGGGGGGCCTCGGAATGAGCAGTTCTTC
CDR3 protein: CASSIAVAGGPRNEQFF

CDR3 length: 15
D gene: -
V gene: TRBV7-2
J gene: TRBJ2-2
clone size: -
CDR3 DNA: TGTGCCAGCATCCGTCGGTCAGGGCCCACCGGGGAGCTGTTTTTT
CDR3 protein: CASIRRSGPTGELFF

CDR3 length: 14
D gene: TRBD1
V gene: TRBV5-6
J gene: TRBJ2-5
clone size: -
CDR3 DNA: TGTGCCAGCAGCTTGGGGGGACAGTTTTTAACCCAGTACTTC
CDR3 protein: CASSLGGQFLTQYF

CDR3 length: 16
D gene: -
V gene: TRBV14
J gene: TRBJ2-1
clone size: -
CDR3 DNA: TGTGCCAGCAGCCAAGAATATTTAAACGGGAACAATGAGCAGTTCTTC
CDR3 protein: CASSQEYLNGNNEQFF

CDR3 length: 15
D gene: TRBD2
V gene: TRBV28
J gene: TRBJ2-1
clone size: -
CDR3 DNA: TGTGCCAGCAGTTTGACTAGCGGGGGTGTCAATGAGCAGTTCTTC
CDR3 protein: CASSLTSGGVNEQFF

CDR3 length: 17
D gene: TRBD2
V gene: TRBV24-1
J gene: TRBJ2-1
clone size: -
CDR3 DNA: TGTGCCACCAGTGACCGCTCTCCTAGCGGGTCCTACAATGAGCAGTTCTTC
CDR3 protein: CATSDRSPSGSYNEQFF

CDR3 length: 16
D gene: TRBD2
V gene: TRBV5-1
J gene: TRBJ2-5
clone size: -
CDR3 DNA: TGCGCCAGCAGCTTAAGGGCTAGCGGGGGACAAGAGACCCAGTACTTC
CDR3 protein: CASSLRASGGQETQYF

CDR3 length: 13
D gene: -
V gene: TRBV5-8
J gene: TRBJ2-1
clone size: -
CDR3 DNA: TGTGCCAGCAGCTTACTAGACTACAATGAGCAGTTCTTC
CDR3 protein: CASSLLDYNEQFF

CDR3 length: 16
D gene: -
V gene: TRBV18
J gene: TRBJ2-1
clone size: -
CDR3 DNA: TGTGCCAGCTCTAGCACTCTGGACTATTCCTACAATGAGCAGTTCTTC
CDR3 protein: CASSSTLDYSYNEQFF

CDR3 length: 11
D gene: -
V gene: TRBV7-8
J gene: TRBJ2-3
clone size: -
CDR3 DNA: TGTGCCAGCAGCCCTTTAGATACGCAGTATTTT
CDR3 protein: CASSPLDTQYF

CDR3 length: 12
D gene: -
V gene: TRBV2
J gene: TRBJ2-5
clone size: -
CDR3 DNA: TGTGCCAGCAGTGTCAGGGGAGAGACCCAGTACTTC
CDR3 protein: CASSVRGETQYF

CDR3 length: 16
D gene: -
V gene: TRBV6-6
J gene: TRBJ1-1
clone size: few
CDR3 DNA: TGTGCCAGCAGTTACGCTGCGGGTCGTCCACACACTGAAGCTTTCTTT
CDR3 protein: CASSYAAGRPHTEAFF

CDR3 length: 13
D gene: -
V gene: TRBV6-5
J gene: TRBJ2-7
clone size: -
CDR3 DNA: TGTGCCAGCAGTTACACGGACAGTTACGAGCAGTACTTC
CDR3 protein: CASSYTDSYEQYF

CDR3 length: 19
D gene: TRBD2
V gene: TRBV4-1
J gene: TRBJ2-4
clone size: -
CDR3 DNA: TGCGCCAGCAGCCAAGACTTCGATGCTAGCGGTCCCCGTTATGTCATTCAGTACTTC
CDR3 protein: CASSQDFDASGPRYVIQYF

CDR3 length: 14
D gene: TRBD1
V gene: TRBV6-5
J gene: TRBJ1-4
clone size: -
CDR3 DNA: TGTGCCAGCTCCTTGGGACAGGGAAGTGAAAAACTGTTTTTT
CDR3 protein: CASSLGQGSEKLFF

CDR3 length: 16
D gene: TRBD2
V gene: TRBV4-3
J gene: TRBJ2-1
clone size: -
CDR3 DNA: TGCGCCAGCAGCCAAGCCGGGGGGGCCAGGTACAATGAGCAGTTCTTC
CDR3 protein: CASSQAGGARYNEQFF

CDR3 length: 17
D gene: -
V gene: TRBV4-2
J gene: TRBJ2-1
clone size: -
CDR3 DNA: TGTGCCAGCAGCCAAGAAGGGGGTGTCCTAGTTCTGAATGAGCAGTTCTTC
CDR3 protein: CASSQEGGVLVLNEQFF

CDR3 length: 17
D gene: -
V gene: TRBV19
J gene: TRBJ2-3
clone size: -
CDR3 DNA: TGTGCCAGTAGTATGGAGGGGGCCTATGAGAGCACAGATACGCAGTATTTT
CDR3 protein: CASSMEGAYESTDTQYF

CDR3 length: 13
D gene: -
V gene: TRBV12-3/TRBV12-4
J gene: TRBJ1-3
clone size: -
CDR3 DNA: TGTGCCAGCAGTTCCGTCTCTGGAAACACCATATATTTT
CDR3 protein: CASSSVSGNTIYF

CDR3 length: 14
D gene: -
V gene: TRBV5-1
J gene: TRBJ2-5
clone size: -
CDR3 DNA: TGCGCCAGCAGCTTCTCAGGCGGGGTAGAGACCCAGTACTTC
CDR3 protein: CASSFSGGVETQYF

CDR3 length: 16
D gene: -
V gene: TRBV14
J gene: TRBJ1-6
clone size: -
CDR3 DNA: TGTGCCAGCAGCCACAAACTGAGCTCCTATAATTCACCCCTCCACTTT
CDR3 protein: CASSHKLSSYNSPLHF

CDR3 length: 13
D gene: -
V gene: TRBV5-1
J gene: TRBJ1-2
clone size: -
CDR3 DNA: TGCGCCAGCAGCTTGAGTCAGACTTATGGCTACACCTTC
CDR3 protein: CASSLSQTYGYTF

CDR3 length: 15
D gene: TRBD2
V gene: TRBV11-2
J gene: TRBJ2-7
clone size: -
CDR3 DNA: TGTGCCAGCAGCTTAACCAGCGGGACTCCCTACGAGCAGTACTTC
CDR3 protein: CASSLTSGTPYEQYF

CDR3 length: 15
D gene: TRBD2
V gene: TRBV13
J gene: TRBJ2-5
clone size: -
CDR3 DNA: TGTGCCAGCAGCAGCGGACTAGCTATGGGAGAGACCCAGTACTTC
CDR3 protein: CASSSGLAMGETQYF

CDR3 length: 16
D gene: TRBD1
V gene: TRBV2
J gene: TRBJ1-3
clone size: once
CDR3 DNA: TGTGCCAGCAGTCCCCGGGACAGGAGCTCTGGAAACACCATATATTTT
CDR3 protein: CASSPRDRSSGNTIYF

CDR3 length: 12
D gene: -
V gene: TRBV12-3/TRBV12-4
J gene: TRBJ1-1
clone size: -
CDR3 DNA: TGTGCCAGCAGACTGACACACACTGAAGCTTTCTTT
CDR3 protein: CASRLTHTEAFF

CDR3 length: 14
D gene: TRBD1
V gene: TRBV10-3
J gene: TRBJ2-5
clone size: -
CDR3 DNA: TGTGCCATCGCAGGGGGATATATCCAAGAGACCCAGTACTTC
CDR3 protein: CAIAGGYIQETQYF

CDR3 length: 11
D gene: -
V gene: TRBV6-5
J gene: TRBJ2-1
clone size: -
CDR3 DNA: TGTGCCAGCGGACAGTACAATGAGCAGTTCTTC
CDR3 protein: CASGQYNEQFF

CDR3 length: 19
D gene: TRBD2
V gene: TRBV11-3
J gene: TRBJ2-1
clone size: -
CDR3 DNA: TGTGCCAGCAGCCCGGGTTTAGGGACGGGACTAGCTGAGGACAATGAGCAGTTCTTC
CDR3 protein: CASSPGLGTGLAEDNEQFF

CDR3 length: 17
D gene: TRBD2
V gene: TRBV15
J gene: TRBJ2-7
clone size: -
CDR3 DNA: TGTGCCACCAGCAGAGTCCCGGGAGGGGTCTTCTCCTACGAGCAGTACTTC
CDR3 protein: CATSRVPGGVFSYEQYF

CDR3 length: 16
D gene: TRBD1
V gene: TRBV6-5
J gene: TRBJ1-2
clone size: -
CDR3 DNA: TGTGCCAGCAGTTTTTTAGACGGGACAGGGAACTATGGCTACACCTTC
CDR3 protein: CASSFLDGTGNYGYTF

CDR3 length: 16
D gene: TRBD1
V gene: TRBV11-2
J gene: TRBJ1-2
clone size: -
CDR3 DNA: TGTGCCAGCAGCTTAGATCTGGGACAGGCTTTCTATGGCTACACCTTC
CDR3 protein: CASSLDLGQAFYGYTF

CDR3 length: 14
D gene: -
V gene: TRBV6-5
J gene: TRBJ1-1
clone size: -
CDR3 DNA: TGTGCCAGCAGGGAGACAGATGAGAACACTGAAGCTTTCTTT
CDR3 protein: CASRETDENTEAFF

CDR3 length: 16
D gene: -
V gene: TRBV9
J gene: TRBJ2-2
clone size: -
CDR3 DNA: TGTGCCAGCAGCGTAACAGTAGACCTCTCGACCGGGGAGCTGTTTTTT
CDR3 protein: CASSVTVDLSTGELFF

CDR3 length: 14
D gene: -
V gene: TRBV7-3
J gene: TRBJ1-5
clone size: -
CDR3 DNA: TGTGCCAGCAGCATAGGGGAAAGCAATCAGCCCCAGCATTTT
CDR3 protein: CASSIGESNQPQHF

CDR3 length: 12
D gene: -
V gene: TRBV9
J gene: TRBJ1-2
clone size: -
CDR3 DNA: TGTGCCAGCAGCGAGCGGGGCTATGGCTACACCTTC
CDR3 protein: CASSERGYGYTF

CDR3 length: 14
D gene: -
V gene: TRBV10-2
J gene: TRBJ2-7
clone size: -
CDR3 DNA: TGCGCCAGCAGAGTTTCAGGGGTCTCCTACGAGCAGTACTTC
CDR3 protein: CASRVSGVSYEQYF

CDR3 length: 13
D gene: -
V gene: TRBV4-1
J gene: TRBJ2-1
clone size: -
CDR3 DNA: TGCGCCAGCAGCCAAGGGCCGATCGCCGAGCAGTTCTTC
CDR3 protein: CASSQGPIAEQFF

CDR3 length: 13
D gene: -
V gene: TRBV11-2
J gene: TRBJ1-1
clone size: -
CDR3 DNA: TGTGCCAGCAGTAGGACACTTAACACTGAAGCTTTCTTT
CDR3 protein: CASSRTLNTEAFF

CDR3 length: 15
D gene: -
V gene: TRBV28
J gene: TRBJ1-2
clone size: -
CDR3 DNA: TGTGCCAGCAGTTCGCCCCCAGGGTTGAGCTATGGCTACACCTTC
CDR3 protein: CASSSPPGLSYGYTF

CDR3 length: 16
D gene: TRBD1
V gene: TRBV27
J gene: TRBJ1-4
clone size: -
CDR3 DNA: TGTGCCAGCAGCCGTAACCGATTTCGGACAGGGGACGGACTGTTTTTT
CDR3 protein: CASSRNRFRTGDGLFF

CDR3 length: 13
D gene: -
V gene: TRBV7-9
J gene: TRBJ1-1
clone size: -
CDR3 DNA: TGTGCCAGCACCCCAACGGGAAACACTGAAGCTTTCTTT
CDR3 protein: CASTPTGNTEAFF